One and the same sample provided the 18 T cell receptor beta chains below, sequenced in a study of cytomegalovirus exposure and HLA in healthy donors (dated by TCRdb to 2017 to 2019). Library generation was performed with the immunoSEQ multiplex PCR assay. A mixture of 60 forward primers for TCR Vbeta segments and 13 reverse primers for TCR Jbeta segments was used in the multiplex PCR. Entries here come from immuneACCESS through TCRdb and include only in-frame sequences with V and J called. Some clones fail to appear in such tables; in the studies checked, an unresolved V gene covers under half of the shortfall, and the cause of the remainder is unknown. The sample has under 200,000 clones on record, around 80% of them singletons. The ten top clones hold roughly 6.3% of the sample. Sequenced: PBMCs. These receptors were obtained from a male donor in good health and CMV-seropositive.

J is TRBJ1-2 and V is TRBV6-1, with 7 bases aligning to TRBD1. Unmatched junction bases numbered 7, after V lost 5 bases and J lost 4 bases. The germline CDR1 and CDR2 sequences are MNHNS and SASEGT. The CDR3 consists of 14 residues. In DNA, the CDR3 is TGTGCCAGCAGTTTAGGGACAGTTTCCTATGGCTACACCTTC. It encodes CASSLGTVSYGYTF.

The J gene is TRBJ2-7, the V gene TRBV19, with 10 bases lining up with TRBD2. This CDR3 spans 15 amino acids. The germline V gene encodes CDR1 LNHDA and CDR2 SQIVND (reference sequence). Losses at the gene ends were 6 bases for V and 2 bases for J; bases not matched to a gene: 7. The CDR3 sequence is CASRSGLAATYEQYF. The CDR3 DNA reads as TGTGCCAGTAGATCCGGACTAGCGGCTACCTACGAGCAGTACTTC.

V is TRBV9 and J is TRBJ1-2; no firm D call. There are 14 residues in the CDR3. Trimming shortened V by 4 bases and J by 4 bases, and 14 bases separated the two germline ends. Germline assignment: CDR1 SGDLS and CDR2 YYNGEE. The CDR3 here is CASSPDTALYGYTF. The CDR3 region has the DNA TGTGCCAGCAGCCCCGATACAGCTCTCTATGGCTACACCTTC.

The V and J genes are TRBV6-1 and TRBJ2-5; TRBD1 aligns across 10 bases. CDR3 length: 14 amino acids. The germline CDR1 and CDR2 sequences are MNHNS and SASEGT. The trim removed 4 bases at V and 4 bases at J, leaving 3 bases unmatched. CDR3 coding DNA: TGTGCCAGCAGTGGACAGGGGGCGGGAGAGACCCAGTACTTC. It encodes CASSGQGAGETQYF.

This chain joins TRBV9 and TRBJ1-2; D remains unclear. CDR1 and CDR2 (germline): SGDLS, YYNGEE. The CDR3 contains 17 residues. With 4 bases removed from V and 2 bases from J, the gap between germline ends came to 21 bases. The CDR3 loop reads CASSPDIMAVQNYGYTF. CDR3 DNA: TGTGCCAGCAGCCCAGACATTATGGCCGTTCAGAACTATGGCTACACCTTC.

The genes are TRBV6-5 and TRBJ2-1, with 10 bases matching TRBD2. V gave up 8 bases and J gave up 6 bases; unmatched junction bases: 7. Germline-derived CDR1 and CDR2 are MNHEY and SVGAGI. CDR3 size: 14 residues. CDR3 sequence (DNA): TGTGCCAGCCAACTAGCGGGGATAGGCAATGAGCAGTTCTTC. Amino acids: CASQLAGIGNEQFF.

V gene TRBV7-2 combines with J gene TRBJ2-7, with 8 positions matching TRBD2. The CDR3 runs 14 residues. Germline V gene data show CDR1 as SGHTA and CDR2 as FQGNSA. With 0 bases clipped from V and 4 bases from J, the junction kept 2 bases outside the gene matches. The CDR3 loop is CASSLAAGGYEQYF. In DNA, the CDR3 is TGTGCCAGCAGCTTAGCGGCGGGGGGATACGAGCAGTACTTC.

The chain couples TRBV7-6 to TRBJ2-5; 7 bases align to TRBD2. CDR1 SGHVS and CDR2 FNYEAQ come from the germline V gene. The CDR3 has 15 residues. Trimming took 0 bases from V and 6 from J; bases not matched to a gene: 7. The CDR3 DNA follows: TGTGCCAGCAGCTTAGCGGGGGGGGTCAGGCAGACCCAGTACTTC. Its protein is CASSLAGGVRQTQYF. Drawing the rest from reference TRBV7-6 and TRBJ2-5, the complete variable domain is GAGVSQSPRYKVTKRGQDVALRCDPISGHVSLYWYRQALGQGPEFLTYFNYEAQQDKSGLPNDRFSAERPEGSISTLTIQRTEQRDSAMYRCASSLAGGVRQTQYFGPGTRLLVL.

The V call is TRBV28, the J call TRBJ1-2; TRBD1 matches at 9 bases. CDR1 and CDR2 (germline): MDHEN, SYDVKM. J lost 4 bases, V lost 2 bases, and 8 bases had no gene match. CDR3 size: 16 residues. CDR3: CASSLNRGRDFYGYTF. The CDR3 DNA sequence: TGTGCCAGCAGTTTAAACAGGGGGCGCGACTTCTATGGCTACACCTTC.

Comments on this clone: One end of the junction varies from germline; a read error may be responsible. Here the CDR3 DNA reads TGTGCCAGCAGAGAAGACGTGAGAGAGCAGTACTTC. This translates into CASREDVREQYF. This chain joins TRBV2 and TRBJ2-7; no clear D. CDR1 SNHLY and CDR2 FYNNEI come from the germline V gene. The CDR3 consists of 12 residues.

V usage is TRBV30 and J usage is TRBJ1-2; D is unresolved. V lost 5 bases and J 2 bases, leaving 21 bases between the germline ends. Germline CDR1 is GTSNPN and CDR2 is SVGIG (reference sequence). The CDR3 is 16 residues long. The DNA for the CDR3 is TGTGCCTGGTTACCTTCGGCGGGAGGAGTAAACTATGGCTACACCTTC. Amino acid sequence: CAWLPSAGGVNYGYTF.

Regarding this clone: A junction end diverges from the germline sequence, so it may reflect a read error. This rearrangement joins TRBV7-9 to TRBJ2-5, with TRBD2 matching over 9 bases. CDR1 is SEHNR and CDR2 is FQNEAQ in the germline V gene (reference sequence). This CDR3 contains 16 residues. In DNA, the CDR3 is TGTTCCAGCAGCGGGGCGGGAGGGTGGTACCAAGAGACCCAGTACTTC. It is translated as CSSSGAGGWYQETQYF.

Worth noting for this clone: One junction end disagrees with the germline gene, perhaps due to a read error. This chain uses TRBV2 with TRBJ1-4, with a possible D match to TRBD1 (5 bases). Germline values: CDR1 SNHLY, CDR2 FYNNEI. The CDR3 has 12 residues. CDR3 bases: TGTGCCAGCGCACAGGTCAAGGTCCGGATCCGTTTT. It translates to CASAQVKVRIRF.

This chain links TRBV2 with TRBJ1-2; D is ambiguous. V was pared by 7 bases and J by 2 bases, with 14 bases between. CDR1 and CDR2 from the germline V gene are SNHLY and FYNNEI. This CDR3 region has 14 residues. DNA of the CDR3: TGTGCCAGCACCGTCTCACCGGTCAACTATGGCTACACCTTC. Translated: CASTVSPVNYGYTF.

The J gene is TRBJ2-3, the V gene TRBV5-4, with TRBD2 matching 7 bases. The CDR3 spans 16 residues. CDR1 is SGHNT, CDR2 YYREEE, per germline (reference sequence). With V trimmed by 0 bases and J by 2 bases, 6 bases remained unmatched. The CDR3 is CASSLGRREFTDTQYF. The CDR3 DNA is TGTGCCAGCAGCTTGGGGCGGCGGGAGTTCACAGATACGCAGTATTTT.

The V call is TRBV11-2, the J call TRBJ2-3; 14 nucleotides match TRBD2. The CDR3 contains 17 residues. Trimming cost V 5 bases and J 2 bases; bases outside gene matches: 6. CDR1 and CDR2 from the germline V gene are SGHAT and FQNNGV. The CDR3 is CASSPGLAGGVTDTQYF. CDR3 nucleotide sequence: TGTGCCAGCAGCCCTGGACTAGCGGGAGGTGTCACAGATACGCAGTATTTT.

Points on this clone: A junction end diverges from the germline sequence, so it may reflect a read error. CDR3 region: CVSSPSGGQETQYF. The CDR3 DNA is TGTGTCAGCAGCCCCAGCGGGGGACAAGAGACCCAGTACTTC. The rearrangement links TRBV9 to TRBJ2-5, with 8 nucleotides matching TRBD2. CDR1 is SGDLS, CDR2 YYNGEE, per germline. The CDR3 contains 14 residues.

There are a few counts of this clone. The chain joins TRBV5-4 to TRBJ2-2; 9 bases map to TRBD1. CDR1 and CDR2 (germline): SGHNT, YYREEE (reference sequence). This CDR3 has 15 amino acids. J gave up 4 bases and V 0 bases, and 1 base lay outside the gene matches. For the CDR3, the DNA is TGTGCCAGCAGCTTGGGACAGGGGGTCACCGGGGAGCTGTTTTTT. Translating it yields CASSLGQGVTGELFF.